This TCR beta chain was captured by sequencing in a study of cytomegalovirus exposure and HLA in healthy donors. Study overall: Of the donors genotyped, several hundred in all, over 80% fell in the Caucasian-associated ancestry cluster.

PCR primers comprised 60 Vbeta and 13 Jbeta primers. Data came from immunoSEQ multiplex PCR; TCRdb stores just in-frame clones and leaves some out. Of about 150,000 clones in the sample, about 82% were seen once. The study's findings and limits: Another analysis was done later, and it associated roughly 15,000 TCR beta sequences with HLA alleles at 0.05 false discovery rate. In a later analysis, a missense DCLRE1C variant was linked to TCR beta V- and J-gene trimming. There were 150 to 200 TCR beta chains listed as cytomegalovirus-associated.

There are 16 residues in the CDR3. V gave up 1 base and J gave up 5 bases; unmatched junction bases: 6. Looked up from germline, CDR1 is SGHTA and CDR2 is FQGTGA. With respect to this clone: Its antigen is currently unknown.

Sample: PBMCs. The TCR comes from a male donor in good health and CMV-seronegative. The chain has TRBV7-3 and TRBJ2-1; 9 bases are shared with TRBD1. The CDR3 reads CASSLMGQGDHNEQFF. CDR3 DNA sequence: TGTGCCAGCAGCTTAATGGGACAGGGAGACCACAATGAGCAGTTCTTC.